These T cell receptor beta chains were read from a single sample in a study of cytomegalovirus exposure and HLA in healthy donors. Sequencing used immunoSEQ multiplex PCR; TCRdb keeps in-frame clones, though not all of them. The sample has approximately 240,000 clones; roughly 87% are singletons. The sequenced sample was PBMCs. These receptors originate from a woman in her thirties or forties in good health and CMV-seropositive. Each CDR3 is given with its conserved first and last residue. Fields, in order: D gene, clone size, V gene, J gene, CDR3 DNA, CDR3 protein. The D gene is left open where the match is weak. Clone size, where shown, is once, few, many, or a class for clones that have expanded.

>NA|NA|TRBV5-1|TRBJ2-3
TGCGCCAGCAGCCTTGGGGCCGTCGCCACAGATACGCAGTATTTT
CASSLGAVATDTQYF
>NA|NA|TRBV15|TRBJ2-1
TGTGCCACCAGCAGCGGGGGATCCCAGAGGAATGAGCAGTTCTTC
CATSSGGSQRNEQFF
>NA|few|TRBV10-3|TRBJ2-7
TGTGCCATCAGTGTCTTGGCTGCCTACGAGCAGTACTTC
CAISVLAAYEQYF
>NA|NA|TRBV2|TRBJ1-5
TGTGCCAGCAGTGACGGGGGGACCAATCAGCCCCAGCATTTT
CASSDGGTNQPQHF
>TRBD1|once|TRBV7-9|TRBJ2-7
TGTTCCAGCAGCTCGACAGGGACGGGCTACGAGCAGTACTTC
CSSSSTGTGYEQYF
>NA|NA|TRBV27|TRBJ2-1
TGTGCCAGCAGTCTCAGGCCGAGCTCCTACAATGAGCAGTTCTTC
CASSLRPSSYNEQFF
>TRBD1|NA|TRBV5-5|TRBJ2-7
TGTGCCAGCAGCTTGAGACAGGGGGGGTCGTACGAGCAGTACTTC
CASSLRQGGSYEQYF
>TRBD1|few|TRBV30|TRBJ1-5
TGTGCAGCGGGACAGGGCAATCAGCCCCAGCATTTT
CAAGQGNQPQHF
>TRBD1|NA|TRBV19|TRBJ2-7
TGTGCCAGTGGACCGGGACAGGGGGGTTACGAGCAGTACTTC
CASGPGQGGYEQYF
>TRBD2|once|TRBV18|TRBJ2-7
TGTGCCAGCTCACCACGACGGGGGGGTCCCTACGAGCAGTACTTC
CASSPRRGGPYEQYF
>TRBD1|NA|TRBV5-5|TRBJ1-1
TGTGCCAGCAGCTTGGAGGGCAGACAGGGGCCGACTAGGGGCACTGAAGCTTTCTTT
CASSLEGRQGPTRGTEAFF
>NA|NA|TRBV13|TRBJ2-3
TGTGCCAGCAGCACCGGGACTCCCGCAGATACGCAGTATTTT
CASSTGTPADTQYF
>NA|once|TRBV1|TRBJ2-3
TGCACCAGCAGTCAAGCCGCTACTAGCGGGTTTTATTGTACAGATACGCAGTATTTT
CTSSQAATSGFYCTDTQYF
>NA|NA|TRBV7-9|TRBJ1-1
TGTTCCAGCAGCTTAGTAGCGCAGCCAAGCACTGAAGCTTTCTTT
CSSSLVAQPSTEAFF
>TRBD1|once|TRBV19|TRBJ1-1
TGTGCCAGTAGCATTGACAGGGGCACTGAAGCTTTCTTT
CASSIDRGTEAFF
>NA|once|TRBV7-2|TRBJ2-7
TGTGCCAGCAGCCCCGCTCCATATTCGGGCTACGAGCAGTACTTC
CASSPAPYSGYEQYF
>NA|NA|TRBV19|TRBJ2-1
TGTGCCAGTAGTCCGGACCGGGACTCCTACAATGAGCAGTTCTTC
CASSPDRDSYNEQFF
>TRBD1|NA|TRBV9|TRBJ1-1
TGTGCCAGCAGCGTCGCCCGAAATTGGGACAGCGTTGAGGCTTTCTTT
CASSVARNWDSVEAFF
>NA|NA|TRBV19|TRBJ1-1
TGTGCCAGTAGAGACAGATTTGAAGCTTTCTTT
CASRDRFEAFF
>TRBD1|NA|TRBV6-5|TRBJ1-6
TGTGCCAGCAGAGAGACCGGGACAGGGAATTCACCCCTCCACTTT
CASRETGTGNSPLHF
>NA|NA|TRBV6-5|TRBJ2-7
TGTGCCAGCAGTTATTCACAGCCATCCTACGAGCAGTACTTC
CASSYSQPSYEQYF
>NA|NA|TRBV7-2|TRBJ2-7
TGTGCCAGCAGCTTAGCGGTAGCGGACCCCTACGAGCAGTACTTC
CASSLAVADPYEQYF
>TRBD1|once|TRBV18|TRBJ1-2
TGTGCCAGCTCCCCCCCGGGACAGGGGGCGAATGGCTACACCTTC
CASSPPGQGANGYTF
>NA|NA|TRBV5-1|TRBJ1-1
TGCGCCAGCAGCTTGGGCGGGGGATCGACTGAAGCTTTCTTT
CASSLGGGSTEAFF
>NA|once|TRBV6-4|TRBJ1-4
TGTGCCAGCAGCTTAAATTCTTACAGGGCGAATAATGAAAAACTGTTTTTT
CASSLNSYRANNEKLFF
>TRBD1|NA|TRBV5-1|TRBJ2-5
TGCGCCAGCAGCTTGGGACAGGGGAGGGAGACCCAGTACTTC
CASSLGQGRETQYF
>NA|NA|TRBV4-2|TRBJ2-7
TGTGCCAGCAGCCAAGATCGGCAGGGGAGCGACTACGAGCAGTACTTC
CASSQDRQGSDYEQYF
>NA|once|TRBV7-2|TRBJ2-7
TGTGCCAGCAGCCCCGGACCGGACGGGGGCGAGCAGTACTTC
CASSPGPDGGEQYF
>NA|NA|TRBV19|TRBJ1-2
TGTGCCAGTAGTATAATGGGGGCTTACGGCTACACCTTC
CASSIMGAYGYTF
>TRBD1|NA|TRBV18|TRBJ1-1
TGTGCCAGCTCACCCGACGGGAACAGGGGTAACACTGAAGCTTTCTTT
CASSPDGNRGNTEAFF
>TRBD1|few|TRBV30|TRBJ1-3
TGTGCCTGGGGAGGACAGGGTAGCTTGCGAAACACCATATATTTT
CAWGGQGSLRNTIYF
>NA|NA|TRBV5-1|TRBJ2-7
TGCGCCAGCAGCTTGAAGACCCAGGTTCGAGACGAGCAGTACTTC
CASSLKTQVRDEQYF
>TRBD2|NA|TRBV5-1|TRBJ2-2
TGCGCCAGCAGCTGGATAAGTGTAACTAGCGGGATAGGGGCCGGGGAGCTGTTTTTT
CASSWISVTSGIGAGELFF
>NA|NA|TRBV5-8|TRBJ1-2
TGTGCCAGCAGCTTCCACAGCGGTTTAAATGGCTACACCTTC
CASSFHSGLNGYTF
>NA|NA|TRBV18|TRBJ1-6
TGTGCCAGCTCACCCAACCCGCCGGGAAATTCACCCCTCCACTTT
CASSPNPPGNSPLHF
>TRBD2|NA|TRBV28|TRBJ2-7
TGTGCCAGCAGTACCCGCGGCCTAGCGGGAAACCCCTTC
CASSTRGLAGNPF
>NA|NA|TRBV2|TRBJ1-5
TGTGCCAGCAGTGAACAGGGGCGAAATCAGCCCCAGCATTTT
CASSEQGRNQPQHF
>TRBD2|NA|TRBV9|TRBJ2-7
TGTGCCAGCAGCGTCACTAGCGGTACCTACGAGCAGTACTTC
CASSVTSGTYEQYF
>TRBD2|once|TRBV9|TRBJ2-3
TGTGCCAGCAGCGTAGAGACTAGCGGGGGCCGCACAGATACGCAGTATTTT
CASSVETSGGRTDTQYF
>NA|few|TRBV7-2|TRBJ2-1
TGTGCCAGCACCCCTGTCATCAGGGCCCCTTACAATGAGCAGTTCTTC
CASTPVIRAPYNEQFF
>NA|NA|TRBV4-2|TRBJ1-1
TGTGCCAGCAGCCAAGAGCAGGTCGGTTGGACTGAAGCTTTCTTT
CASSQEQVGWTEAFF
>TRBD1|NA|TRBV4-3|TRBJ1-6
TGCGCCAGCAGCTTACAGGGGGTTGGTTCACCCCTCCACTTT
CASSLQGVGSPLHF
>TRBD1|NA|TRBV7-9|TRBJ2-7
TGTTCCAGCAGCTCAGCCACCGGGACAGGGGGCCCCGAGCAGTACTTC
CSSSSATGTGGPEQYF
>TRBD1|NA|TRBV9|TRBJ2-1
TGTGCCAGCAGCCCCGAGGGACAGCTGGGGGTCGATGAGCAGTTCTTC
CASSPEGQLGVDEQFF